These 18 T cell receptor beta chains were sequenced from one sample in a study of T-cell reconstitution after alpha-beta-depleted transplantation in children. Preparation of the TCRbeta library involved a method that used unique molecular identifiers. TCRdb processed the PCR reads anew with MiXCR; each CDR3 protein has one entry. This table holds about 460,000 distinct CDR3 sequences, roughly a tenth found once. The material was PBMCs, obtained before TCRalphabeta/CD19-depleted stem cell transplant. The receptors stem from a child aged 2-9 years with inherited bone marrow failure, due to receive a stem cell transplant.

There are a few counts of this clonotype. This chain uses TRBV12-3 or TRBV12-4 with TRBJ1-3; D unclear. V lost 5 bases to trimming and J lost 4 bases, with 9 bases between them. The CDR3 loop spans 13 amino acids. The CDR3 here is CASSATRGNTIYF. The CDR3 DNA follows: TGTGCCAGCAGTGCCACTAGAGGAAACACCATATATTTT.

The V and J genes are TRBV3-1 and TRBJ2-2, with D maybe TRBD1 (5 bases). This CDR3 is 13 amino acids long. V dropped 7 bases and J dropped 7 bases, with 13 bases sitting between them. The germline V gene encodes CDR1 LGHDT and CDR2 YNNKEL (reference sequence). The CDR3 spells CASTFRDGGELFF. Here the CDR3 DNA reads TGTGCCAGCACCTTCAGGGATGGCGGGGAGCTGTTTTTT. Full variable domain (rest looked up from reference TRBV3-1 and TRBJ2-2): DTAVSQTPKYLVTQMGNDKSIKCEQNLGHDTMYWYKQDSKKFLKIMFSYNNKELIINETVPNRFSPKSPDKAHLNLHINSLELGDSAVYFCASTFRDGGELFFGEGSRLTVL.

This chain connects TRBV27 to TRBJ2-4, with 8 bases that match TRBD2. The CDR3 runs 16 residues. J was trimmed by 0 bases and V by 2 bases; bases with no gene match: 3. Per the germline V gene, CDR1 is MNHEY and CDR2 is SMNVEV (reference sequence). In DNA, the CDR3 is TGTGCCAGCAGTTTAATTAGCGGGGTAGCCAAAAACATTCAGTACTTC. Its protein product is CASSLISGVAKNIQYF.

DNA of the CDR3: TGTGCCAGCAGCTTTCAGACTAGAGCTGCCTACAATGAGCAGTTCTTC. It specifies CASSFQTRAAYNEQFF. The chain joins TRBV11-2 to TRBJ2-1; the D gene is possibly TRBD2 (6 bases). Per the germline V gene, CDR1 is SGHAT and CDR2 is FQNNGV. CDR3 length: 16 amino acids. With 3 bases removed from V and 2 bases from J, the gap between germline ends came to 14 bases.

This clonotype was seen ten or more times. The genes are TRBV3-1 and TRBJ2-7, with 10 bases that match TRBD1. The CDR3 extends over 15 amino acids. The junction had 6 bases not matched to a gene; V was cut back by 4 bases and J by 3 bases. Germline assignment: CDR1 LGHDT and CDR2 YNNKEL (reference sequence). In DNA, the CDR3 is TGTGCCAGCAGCCGAGGGACAGGGGCGATCTACGAGCAGTACTTC. Protein sequence: CASSRGTGAIYEQYF.

This clonotype showed up many times. This chain joins TRBV14 and TRBJ2-7; D is unresolved. The length of the CDR3 is 13 residues. Germline V lookup: CDR1 SGHDN, CDR2 FVKESK. The V end was cut by 4 bases, the J end by 3 bases, with 10 bases between. CDR3 nucleotide sequence: TGTGCCAGCAGCCTTAACTTGTACTACGAGCAGTACTTC. Its translation: CASSLNLYYEQYF.

Many counts were recorded for this clonotype. The J gene is TRBJ2-3, the V gene TRBV7-9, with no clear D. Germline lookup yields CDR1 SEHNR and CDR2 FQNEAQ (reference sequence). The V gene lost 4 bases and the J gene lost 6 bases, with 8 bases spanning the gap. The CDR3 is 12 amino acids. CDR3 nucleotide sequence: TGTGCCAGCAGCTCTACGACGGATACGCAGTATTTT. It yields the protein CASSSTTDTQYF.

This clonotype was picked up many times. The gene calls are TRBV7-9 and TRBJ1-1, with D unresolved. The germline CDR1 and CDR2 sequences are SEHNR and FQNEAQ (reference sequence). The V and J ends lost 4 bases and 6 bases respectively, with 15 bases between them. CDR3 length equals 14 residues. The CDR3 loop reads CASSSHLGVAEAFF. In DNA form, the CDR3 reads TGTGCCAGCAGCTCTCATCTGGGAGTGGCTGAAGCTTTCTTT.

This clonotype has a count of ten or more. V usage is TRBV15 and J usage is TRBJ1-2; D is perhaps TRBD1 (5 bases). The CDR3 loop spans 16 amino acids. V was clipped by 0 bases and J by 1 base, with 12 bases between them. Germline CDR1 reads LNHNV; CDR2 reads YYDKDF (reference sequence). The CDR3 region has the DNA TGTGCCACCAGCAGAGATTTGGGGCAGTTTAACTATGGCTACACCTTC. Amino acid sequence: CATSRDLGQFNYGYTF.

This clonotype has at least ten counts. The CDR3 is CASSPQPGLGTGELFF. CDR3 DNA: TGTGCCAGCAGCCCCCAACCAGGGTTGGGCACCGGGGAGCTGTTTTTT. The gene calls are TRBV9 and TRBJ2-2; tentative D call: TRBD1 (5 bases). Looked up from germline, CDR1 is SGDLS and CDR2 is YYNGEE. Trimming took off 4 bases at V and 4 bases at J, with 17 bases between the two ends. This CDR3 has 16 amino acids.

The chain recombines TRBV18 with TRBJ2-7; D gene ambiguous. V lost 4 bases to trimming and J lost 1 base, with 8 bases between them. The CDR3 spans 13 residues. From germline, CDR1 is KGHSH and CDR2 LQKENI. CDR3 in DNA: TGTGCCAGCTCACGAAGCAAGTCCTACGAGCAGTACTTC. Translation gives CASSRSKSYEQYF.

This clonotype was counted ten times or more. This chain's CDR3 is CASSPWMGWDTEAFF. DNA of the CDR3: TGCGCCAGCAGCCCATGGATGGGTTGGGACACTGAAGCTTTCTTT. The chain has TRBV4-3 and TRBJ1-1; D unresolved. V lost 4 bases and J 3 bases, leaving 15 bases between the germline ends. Germline V lookup: CDR1 LGHNA, CDR2 YSLEER. The length of the CDR3 is 15 residues.

This clonotype was picked up many times. V is TRBV7-8 and J is TRBJ1-6; unclear D gene. CDR3 length: 12 residues. The V and J ends lost 3 bases and 7 bases respectively, with 4 bases between them. Germline CDR1 reads SGHVS; CDR2 reads FQNEAQ. This CDR3 is CASSFANSPLHF. In DNA form, the CDR3 reads TGTGCCAGCAGCTTCGCCAATTCACCCCTCCACTTT.

J is TRBJ2-7 and V is TRBV29-1; D uncertain. The CDR3 length is 12 residues. Trimming removed 7 bases at V and 1 base at J, with 11 bases between. From germline, CDR1 is SQVTM and CDR2 ANQGSEA. In DNA, the CDR3 is TGCAGCGGTCGGGCCGGGTCCTACGAGCAGTACTTC. Translating gives CSGRAGSYEQYF.

This clonotype showed up just a few times. The rearrangement uses TRBV20-1 and TRBJ1-2; TRBD1 is a possible D gene (5 bases). The CDR3 runs to 11 residues. The V end lost 3 bases, the J end lost 5 bases, and 7 bases lay between the germline ends. CDR1 and CDR2 (germline): DFQATT, SNEGSKA (reference sequence). The CDR3 here is CSASRVYGYTF. The CDR3 nucleotides are TGCAGTGCTAGCAGGGTGTATGGCTACACCTTC.

The CDR3 DNA reads TGTGCCAGCAGGACAACCCGGACTAGCGGGAGGAGGGGTGACCAGTTCTTC. Residues: CASRTTRTSGRRGDQFF. The rearrangement links TRBV21-1 to TRBJ2-1; the table's D call, TRBD2, has no DNA check behind it. TRBV21-1 corresponds to a pseudogene. This CDR3 spans 17 amino acids.

In its sample, this clonotype was seen many times. The gene calls are TRBV5-1 and TRBJ2-7; 7 bases fit TRBD2. Germline V gene lookup returns CDR1 SGHRS and CDR2 YFSETQ. This CDR3 comprises 17 residues. The junction had 11 bases not matched to a gene; V was cut back by 0 bases and J by 2 bases. The CDR3 protein is CASSLDPSSGKTYEQYF. The CDR3 DNA reads TGCGCCAGCAGCTTGGACCCCTCTAGCGGTAAAACCTACGAGCAGTACTTC.

This clonotype showed up many times. V gene TRBV5-5 combines with J gene TRBJ1-3; no firm D call. CDR1 is SGHKS, CDR2 YYEKEE, per germline (reference sequence). Trimming left V 1 base short and J 3 bases short, with 11 bases between. CDR3 length equals 15 residues. DNA of the CDR3: TGTGCCAGCAGCTTGTGGAGGGTTGGTGGAAACACCATATATTTT. The encoded protein is CASSLWRVGGNTIYF.